Below, 28 T cell receptor beta chains from the same sample are listed, as sequenced in a study of response to subunit inactivated influenza vaccine. One entry per CDR3 protein results from TCRdb running MiXCR on the RT-PCR reads. The sample records roughly 650,000 distinct CDR3 sequences, about 14% being singletons. Here the sequenced sample was PBMCs from blood, taken around 14 days before vaccination. The receptors shown here come from a man aged 50 to 59 who received an inactivated influenza vaccine.

This clonotype was seen at least ten times. V gene TRBV12-3 or TRBV12-4 combines with J gene TRBJ2-7; possibly TRBD1 for D (6 bases). The CDR3 runs 11 residues. V dropped 1 base and J dropped 12 bases, with 10 bases sitting between them. The CDR3 DNA is TGTGCCAGCAGTTTAGGGGACACGGGGTACTTC. This sequence encodes CASSLGDTGYF.

In this sample, this clonotype turned up many times. CDR3 residues: CASSRGQSNQPQHF. The CDR3 DNA reads as TGTGCCAGCAGCCGGGGACAGAGCAATCAGCCCCAGCATTTT. The chain carries TRBV7-2 and TRBJ1-5, with 7 bases matching TRBD1. The CDR3 is made up of 14 amino acids. Per germline, CDR1 SGHTA and CDR2 FQGNSA. V shed 5 bases, J shed 1 base, and the junction held 2 bases outside the gene matches.

The rearrangement links TRBV4-3 to TRBJ2-2; the D gene is possibly TRBD1 (5 bases). V was trimmed by 0 bases and J by 6 bases, leaving 11 bases between them. The CDR3 spans 15 residues. Germline V gene sequence: CDR1 LGHNA, CDR2 YSLEER. CDR3 sequence: CASSQDLGPAGELFF. The CDR3 coding sequence is TGCGCCAGCAGCCAAGATCTGGGGCCGGCCGGGGAGCTGTTTTTT.

Ten or more counts support this clonotype. V gene TRBV7-9 combines with J gene TRBJ2-1, with TRBD1 matching over 7 bases. Germline V lookup: CDR1 SEHNR, CDR2 FQNEAQ (reference sequence). V lost 5 bases and J lost 0; bases outside the gene matches: 7. CDR3 size: 16 residues. This CDR3 is CASSRTDRYSYNEQFF. The CDR3 nucleotides are TGTGCCAGCAGCCGGACGGACAGGTACTCCTACAATGAGCAGTTCTTC.

J is TRBJ2-1 and V is TRBV29-1; D gene uncertain. Trimming took off 6 bases at V and 7 bases at J, with 19 bases between the two ends. The CDR3 spans 14 residues. Per the germline V gene, CDR1 is SQVTM and CDR2 is ANQGSEA. The CDR3 protein is CSVASLLLGNEQFF. In DNA, the CDR3 is TGCAGCGTGGCTTCCCTCCTGCTTGGGAATGAGCAGTTCTTC.

This clonotype appeared many times. V gene TRBV7-2 combines with J gene TRBJ2-2; TRBD2 aligns across 9 bases. With 7 bases clipped from V and 2 bases from J, the junction kept 8 bases outside the gene matches. The CDR3 spans 16 residues. Germline V CDR1 and CDR2: SGHTA, FQGNSA. The CDR3 protein is CASNPLAGYNTGELFF. Written as DNA, the CDR3 is TGTGCCAGCAATCCCCTAGCGGGATATAACACCGGGGAGCTGTTTTTT.

The V gene is TRBV6-2 or TRBV6-3, the J gene TRBJ1-5; the match to TRBD1 covers 9 bases. The CDR3 extends over 15 amino acids. V was pared by 5 bases and J by 6 bases, with 8 bases of the junction left unmatched. From germline, CDR1 is MNHEY and CDR2 SVGEGT. CDR3 protein: CASSPGTGQVQPQHF. CDR3 DNA sequence: TGTGCCAGCAGTCCCGGGACAGGGCAAGTTCAGCCCCAGCATTTT.

There are a few counts of this clonotype. The rearrangement joins TRBV6-1 to TRBJ2-1; D not certain. Germline lookup yields CDR1 MNHNS and CDR2 SASEGT. There are 15 residues in the CDR3. Trimming removed 4 bases at V and 0 bases at J, with 10 bases between. The CDR3 region is CASSVYISSYNEQFF. CDR3 bases: TGTGCCAGCAGTGTCTACATAAGCTCCTACAATGAGCAGTTCTTC.

Ten or more counts support this clonotype. The chain is built from TRBV19 and TRBJ2-3, with D possibly called TRBD1 or TRBD2 (5 bases each). CDR1 is LNHDA and CDR2 is SQIVND in the germline V gene (reference sequence). This CDR3 region has 11 residues. V lost 1 base and J 9 bases, leaving 5 bases between the germline ends. For the CDR3, the DNA is TGTGCCAGTAGTATAGGGGACACGCAGTATTTT. Encoded protein: CASSIGDTQYF.

Concerning this clonotype itself: Sequence at one end of the junction differs from germline and may be a read error. V gene TRBV7-9 combines with J gene TRBJ2-1; 11 bases match TRBD2. The CDR3 covers 13 residues. Germline values: CDR1 SEHNR, CDR2 FQNEAQ (reference sequence). CDR3 amino acids: CASSVAGGSEQFF. The CDR3 region has the DNA TGTGCCAGCAGCGTAGCGGGGGGGAGTGAGCAGTTCTTC.

This clonotype was observed a few times. The J gene is TRBJ2-5, the V gene TRBV5-1; no clear D. The CDR3 has 15 residues. Trimming took off 0 bases at V and 2 bases at J, with 11 bases between the two ends. Germline V gene sequence: CDR1 SGHRS, CDR2 YFSETQ. The CDR3 DNA is TGCGCCAGCAGCTTGGTCTCGGCGGCGCAAGAGACCCAGTACTTC. Amino acid sequence: CASSLVSAAQETQYF.

The table lists this clonotype with a few counts. V gene TRBV20-1 combines with J gene TRBJ1-4, with 7 bases fitting TRBD1. CDR1 and CDR2 from the germline V gene are DFQATT and SNEGSKA (reference sequence). The CDR3 length is 13 residues. V shed 6 bases, J shed 7 bases, and the junction held 8 bases outside the gene matches. The CDR3 protein is CSALTGAGEKLFF. CDR3 nucleotide sequence: TGCAGTGCCCTAACAGGGGCTGGTGAAAAACTGTTTTTT.

This clonotype was observed a handful of times. The chain carries TRBV6-1 and TRBJ1-6; TRBD1 aligns across 8 bases. Germline V CDR1 and CDR2: MNHNS, SASEGT. The CDR3 contains 15 residues. V lost 9 bases and J lost 10; bases outside the gene matches: 14. CDR3 in DNA: TGTGCCAGTTTGGACAGGGAAGGGGTTGGGTCACCCCTCCACTTT. Amino acid sequence: CASLDREGVGSPLHF.

This clonotype was detected a few times. The rearrangement joins TRBV20-1 to TRBJ2-7; 12 bases line up with TRBD2. The CDR3 runs to 15 residues. In germline, CDR1 is DFQATT, CDR2 SNEGSKA (reference sequence). Unmatched junction bases numbered 3, after V lost 1 base and J lost 2 bases. CDR3 region: CSARVLAGGTYEQYF. The DNA of the CDR3 is TGCAGTGCTAGAGTACTAGCGGGAGGCACCTACGAGCAGTACTTC.

The chain recombines TRBV30 with TRBJ2-3; D gene ambiguous. V was pared by 1 base and J by 0 bases, with 8 bases between. The CDR3 sequence is 14 residues long. Germline CDR1 and CDR2: GTSNPN and SVGIG (reference sequence). CDR3 bases: TGTGCCTGGAGTGAAGGGTCTAGCACAGATACGCAGTATTTT. Translation gives CAWSEGSSTDTQYF.

The chain links TRBV19 to TRBJ2-1, with D perhaps TRBD2 (5 bases). Trimming pared 5 bases from V and 4 bases from J, leaving 18 bases between. This CDR3 is built from 16 residues. Germline V gene lookup returns CDR1 LNHDA and CDR2 SQIVND (reference sequence). The CDR3 is CASSPQGLLSYNEQFF. The CDR3 DNA is TGTGCCAGTAGTCCCCAAGGACTCCTAAGTTACAATGAGCAGTTCTTC.

V gene TRBV7-9 combines with J gene TRBJ2-1, with 8 positions matching TRBD1. Germline V lookup: CDR1 SEHNR, CDR2 FQNEAQ (reference sequence). V dropped 2 bases and J dropped 4; count of bases not matched to a gene: 4. This CDR3 has 15 residues. As DNA, the CDR3 is TGTGCCAGCAGCTTACAGGGGGCTATTTACAATGAGCAGTTCTTC. Amino acids: CASSLQGAIYNEQFF.

This rearrangement joins TRBV5-1 to TRBJ2-5; TRBD2 aligns across 14 bases. Germline values: CDR1 SGHRS, CDR2 YFSETQ. CDR3 size: 15 residues. Germline trimming cut 3 bases from V and 4 bases from J; bases unmatched to any gene: 2. The CDR3 loop reads CASSSGTSGGETQYF. In DNA, the CDR3 is TGCGCCAGCAGCTCCGGGACTAGCGGGGGAGAGACCCAGTACTTC.

J is TRBJ1-2 and V is TRBV7-2; D ambiguous. Trimming took off 3 bases at V and 7 bases at J, with 18 bases between the two ends. The CDR3 sequence is 15 residues long. Per the germline V gene, CDR1 is SGHTA and CDR2 is FQGNSA. In DNA form, the CDR3 reads TGTGCCAGCAGCTTGGATTTTTCCGGGAAACGTGGCTACACCTTC. Translating it yields CASSLDFSGKRGYTF.

The table lists this clonotype with many counts. The V gene is TRBV20-1, the J gene TRBJ1-2, with 7 nucleotides matching TRBD1. CDR1 is DFQATT and CDR2 is SNEGSKA in the germline V gene (reference sequence). V shed 5 bases and J 8 bases; nucleotides not matched to a gene: 8. CDR3 length: 12 residues. This CDR3 is CSAPGTDVGYTF. The CDR3 nucleotides read TGCAGTGCTCCCGGGACAGATGTCGGCTACACCTTC.

Only a few counts were recorded for this clonotype. J is TRBJ2-7 and V is TRBV6-1, with 10 positions matching TRBD1. CDR1 and CDR2 from the germline V gene are MNHNS and SASEGT. The junction had 7 bases not matched to a gene; V was cut back by 6 bases and J by 2 bases. This CDR3 is built from 15 residues. DNA for the CDR3: TGTGCCAGCAGAAACTACGGACAGGGGGCCTACGAGCAGTACTTC. This encodes CASRNYGQGAYEQYF.

This chain connects TRBV7-9 to TRBJ2-3, with TRBD2 identical over 10 bases. Trimming at V came to 0 bases and at J to 6 bases, leaving 9 bases not matched to a gene. From germline, CDR1 is SEHNR and CDR2 FQNEAQ (reference sequence). The CDR3 runs 17 residues. The CDR3 bases are TGTGCCAGCAGCTTAGCCCCAGCGGGGGGGCCTCTGGATACGCAGTATTTT. It is translated as CASSLAPAGGPLDTQYF.

In DNA, the CDR3 is TGCGCCAGCAGCCAGCTACCCCCCCGGCTAGCCCAGGTTGAGCAGTTCTTC. Residues: CASSQLPPRLAQVEQFF. The V and J genes are TRBV4-1 and TRBJ2-1; possibly TRBD2 for D (5 bases). Germline V gene sequence: CDR1 MGHRA, CDR2 YSYEKL. This CDR3 has 17 residues. V gave up 3 bases and J gave up 9 bases, with 24 bases separating them.

The chain carries TRBV4-2 and TRBJ2-2, with 16 bases identical to TRBD2. The J segment lost 3 bases and the V segment lost 10 bases, leaving 8 bases of the junction unmatched. CDR1 is LGHNA, CDR2 YNFKEQ, per germline. The CDR3 sequence is 17 residues long. CDR3 sequence reads: CATRGLAGGLDTGELFF. The CDR3 bases are TGTGCCACCAGGGGACTAGCGGGGGGGCTTGACACCGGGGAGCTGTTTTTT.

The chain combines TRBV11-2 with TRBJ2-5; 8 bases are a match to TRBD2. The V and J ends lost 5 bases and 7 bases, in that order; junction bases with no gene match: 12. This CDR3 contains 15 residues. Germline assignment: CDR1 SGHAT and CDR2 FQNNGV. The CDR3 spells CASSHSGTRTGTQYF. The CDR3 DNA sequence: TGTGCCAGCAGCCACTCCGGGACTAGGACGGGGACCCAGTACTTC. The whole variable domain, remainder taken from reference TRBV11-2 and TRBJ2-5, is EAGVAQSPRYKIIEKRQSVAFWCNPISGHATLYWYQQILGQGPKLLIQFQNNGVVDDSQLPKDRFSAERLKGVDSTLKIQPAKLEDSAVYLCASSHSGTRTGTQYFGPGTRLLVL.

The chain joins TRBV7-9 to TRBJ1-1; D is undetermined. Trimming pared 1 base from V and 3 bases from J, leaving 12 bases between. This CDR3 has 15 residues. The germline V gene has CDR1 SEHNR and CDR2 FQNEAQ (reference sequence). The CDR3 DNA reads as TGTGCCAGCAGCTTAGGGGTGGGTCCCGACACTGAAGCTTTCTTT. Its translation: CASSLGVGPDTEAFF.

The V and J genes are TRBV20-1 and TRBJ1-4, with a weak D call TRBD1 (6 bases). Germline V gene sequence: CDR1 DFQATT, CDR2 SNEGSKA (reference sequence). This CDR3 region has 13 residues. With 6 bases removed from V and 5 bases from J, the gap between germline ends came to 13 bases. CDR3 nucleotide sequence: TGCAGTGCAAGCCGGGGGCGCAATGAAAAACTGTTTTTT. This encodes CSASRGRNEKLFF.

The CDR3 sequence is CASSLRTEETQYF. The CDR3 region has the DNA TGCGCCAGCAGCTTGAGGACGGAAGAGACCCAGTACTTC. This chain links TRBV5-1 with TRBJ2-5, with no clear D. The CDR3 totals 13 residues. V lost 1 base to trimming and J lost 3 bases, with 7 bases between them. Germline values: CDR1 SGHRS, CDR2 YFSETQ. Variable domain in full (rest from reference TRBV5-1 and TRBJ2-5): KAGVTQTPRYLIKTRGQQVTLSCSPISGHRSVSWYQQTPGQGLQFLFEYFSETQRNKGNFPGRFSGRQFSNSRSEMNVSTLELGDSALYLCASSLRTEETQYFGPGTRLLVL.